This entry lists 18 T cell receptor beta chains sequenced from one sample in a study of blood T cell repertoires in COVID-19. The repertoire was sequenced with immunoSEQ multiplex PCR; TCRdb's copy has only in-frame clones and lacks some. The data hold about 390,000 clones, with 80% to 90% observed a single time. The specimen sequenced was PBMCs or T cells enriched from blood (not recorded which). These receptors came from a woman aged 45-59 years who had recovered from COVID-19.

This sequence joins TRBV28 and TRBJ1-2; no firm D call. CDR3 size: 13 residues. The germline CDR1 and CDR2 sequences are MDHEN and SYDVKM. V dropped 6 bases and J dropped 8 bases, with 16 bases sitting between them. The CDR3 nucleotides read TGTGCCAGCAGCCGTACAAAGCAGCGAGGCTACACCTTC. This encodes CASSRTKQRGYTF.

The chain has TRBV7-3 and TRBJ1-2, with D possibly TRBD1 on 5 matching bases. V was shortened by 10 bases and J by 3 bases, with 21 bases between the two germline ends. The length of the CDR3 is 15 residues. From germline, CDR1 is SGHTA and CDR2 FQGTGA. The CDR3 spells CATPLGDSGHYGYTF. In DNA, the CDR3 is TGTGCCACACCACTAGGGGACTCGGGCCACTATGGCTACACCTTC.

The chain is built from TRBV7-3 and TRBJ2-7; D is possibly TRBD2 (5 bases). Trimming took 5 bases from V and 4 from J, leaving 18 bases between them. The CDR3 is 15 residues long. The germline CDR1 and CDR2 sequences are SGHTA and FQGTGA. CDR3 DNA sequence: TGTGCCAGCAGCCCCTTTCCCGGAGGCCAATACGAGCAGTACTTC. It encodes CASSPFPGGQYEQYF.

The chain recombines TRBV28 with TRBJ1-4, with D unresolved. The CDR3 loop spans 18 amino acids. The V end was cut by 6 bases, the J end by 0 bases, with 20 bases between. Per the germline V gene, CDR1 is MDHEN and CDR2 is SYDVKM. CDR3 amino acids: CASSHSGGKLATNEKLFF. CDR3 in DNA: TGTGCCAGCAGCCACTCGGGAGGGAAGCTTGCAACTAATGAAAAACTGTTTTTT. Supplemented by reference TRBV28 and TRBJ1-4, the full variable domain reads DVKVTQSSRYLVKRTGEKVFLECVQDMDHENMFWYRQDPGLGLRLIYFSYDVKMKEKGDIPEGYSVSREKKERFSLILESASTNQTSMYLCASSHSGGKLATNEKLFFGSGTQLSVL.

This clone came up a few times. This chain links TRBV25-1 with TRBJ1-2; no reliable D call. V was cut by 0 bases and J by 8 bases, with 4 bases left in between. The germline CDR1 and CDR2 sequences are MGHDK and SYGVNS. The CDR3 runs to 11 residues. For the CDR3, the DNA is TGTGCCAGCAGTGAATATTTAGGCTACACCTTC. Translation gives CASSEYLGYTF.

The chain carries TRBV4-1 and TRBJ1-1; TRBD1 matches at 9 bases. The V gene end was trimmed by 1 base and the J gene end by 3 bases; junction bases not matched to a gene: 3. Germline V gives CDR1 MGHRA, CDR2 YSYEKL. The CDR3 has 15 residues. The CDR3 loop reads CASSQVGTGYTEAFF. The CDR3 DNA sequence: TGCGCCAGCAGCCAAGTGGGGACAGGGTACACTGAAGCTTTCTTT.

This clone was picked up a small number of times. The chain couples TRBV7-2 to TRBJ1-2; D possibly corresponds to TRBD1 (6 bases). From germline, CDR1 is SGHTA and CDR2 FQGNSA. Trimming removed 4 bases at V and 0 bases at J, with 15 bases between. The length of the CDR3 is 16 residues. For the CDR3, the DNA is TGTGCCAGCAGCTCCCGGACAGTAAATTCTAACTATGGCTACACCTTC. It yields the protein CASSSRTVNSNYGYTF.

The V and J genes are TRBV2 and TRBJ1-1; D call uncertain. V lost 2 bases and J 3 bases, leaving 16 bases between the germline ends. The germline gives CDR1 SNHLY, CDR2 FYNNEI. The CDR3 loop spans 16 amino acids. CDR3 amino acids: CASSELSRSWDTEAFF. In nucleotides, the CDR3 is TGTGCCAGCAGTGAATTATCAAGGAGTTGGGACACTGAAGCTTTCTTT.

As regards this clone: Other DNA sequences from this sample encode an identical CDR3 as well. The rearrangement links TRBV27 to TRBJ1-1; D not resolved. With 3 bases removed from V and 4 bases from J, the gap between germline ends came to 9 bases. Looked up from germline, CDR1 is MNHEY and CDR2 is SMNVEV (reference sequence). The CDR3 sequence is 13 residues long. CDR3 DNA: TGTGCCAGCAGTTTGAGCGGTGGCACTGAAGCTTTCTTT. Translated: CASSLSGGTEAFF.

This clone appeared once. The chain recombines TRBV4-2 with TRBJ2-5, with a weak D call TRBD1 (5 bases). The CDR3 spans 16 residues. The V gene's germline CDR1 is LGHNA and CDR2 YNFKEQ. Trimming cost V 0 bases and J 6 bases, with 17 bases left between them. CDR3: CASSQDERTSFQTQYF. The CDR3 DNA reads as TGTGCCAGCAGCCAAGATGAACGGACAAGTTTTCAGACCCAGTACTTC.

The genes are TRBV9 and TRBJ2-5; D possibly corresponds to TRBD2 (6 bases). The CDR3 consists of 15 residues. The germline V gene has CDR1 SGDLS and CDR2 YYNGEE. The V gene lost 0 bases and the J gene lost 5 bases, with 14 bases spanning the gap. The CDR3 sequence: CASSVGAGGLETQYF. In DNA form, the CDR3 reads TGTGCCAGCAGCGTAGGGGCAGGAGGGTTGGAGACCCAGTACTTC. The whole variable domain, remainder taken from reference TRBV9 and TRBJ2-5, is DSGVTQTPKHLITATGQRVTLRCSPRSGDLSVYWYQQSLDQGLQFLIQYYNGEERAKGNILERFSAQQFPDLHSELNLSSLELGDSALYFCASSVGAGGLETQYFGPGTRLLVL.

V gene TRBV4-1 combines with J gene TRBJ2-1, with 8 bases lining up with TRBD2. Germline lookup yields CDR1 MGHRA and CDR2 YSYEKL. The V gene end was trimmed by 0 bases and the J gene end by 7 bases; junction bases not matched to a gene: 8. This CDR3 contains 16 residues. This CDR3 is CASSQEAGGAWNEQFF. CDR3 bases: TGCGCCAGCAGCCAAGAAGCCGGGGGGGCGTGGAATGAGCAGTTCTTC.

V usage is TRBV7-8 and J usage is TRBJ2-5, with D possibly matching TRBD2 (7 bases). Germline CDR1 reads SGHVS; CDR2 reads FQNEAQ. Trimming took 7 bases from V and 5 from J, leaving 23 bases between them. The length of the CDR3 is 16 residues. CDR3 nucleotide sequence: TGTGCCAGCACCTTCCAGGGCTGGGGGGGCCGGGAGACCCAGTACTTC. This gives the protein CASTFQGWGGRETQYF.

There are a few counts of this clone. CDR3 in amino acids: CATSRPTGTLTFQYF. Here the CDR3 DNA reads TGTGCCACCAGCAGACCGACCGGGACACTAACTTTTCAGTACTTC. The chain recombines TRBV15 with TRBJ2-4; tentative D call: TRBD1 (6 bases). Per germline, CDR1 LNHNV and CDR2 YYDKDF (reference sequence). V was pared by 2 bases and J by 11 bases, with 19 bases between. The CDR3 extends over 15 amino acids.

This clone was observed many times. This chain links TRBV18 with TRBJ2-5, with 7 bases lining up with TRBD2. The CDR3 contains 14 residues. The V segment lost 3 bases and the J segment 4 bases; nucleotides outside the gene matches: 5. The germline V gene encodes CDR1 KGHSH and CDR2 LQKENI. The CDR3 spells CASSPGGSVETQYF. The CDR3 region has the DNA TGTGCCAGCTCACCGGGGGGGTCGGTAGAGACCCAGTACTTC.

This sequence joins TRBV7-3 and TRBJ2-7; no clear D. CDR3 length: 14 residues. Trimming took 3 bases from V and 5 from J, leaving 14 bases between them. Germline loops: CDR1 SGHTA, CDR2 FQGTGA. For the CDR3, the DNA is TGTGCCAGCAGCTTCTCCGGCTCTCAGGACGAGCAGTACTTC. Encoded protein: CASSFSGSQDEQYF. The entire variable domain, with the rest obtained from reference TRBV7-3 and TRBJ2-7, is as follows: GAGVSQTPSNKVTEKGKYVELRCDPISGHTALYWYRQSLGQGPEFLIYFQGTGAADDSGLPNDRFFAVRPEGSVSTLKIQRTERGDSAVYLCASSFSGSQDEQYFGPGTRLTVT.

The chain combines TRBV30 with TRBJ2-7; tentative D call: TRBD1 (6 bases). This CDR3 is built from 13 residues. Germline V gives CDR1 GTSNPN, CDR2 SVGIG (reference sequence). V lost 0 bases to trimming and J lost 6 bases, with 12 bases between them. The CDR3 nucleotides are TGTGCCTGGAGTGTACTTCCCAGGGGCGAGCAGTACTTC. The encoded protein is CAWSVLPRGEQYF. The full variable domain, its missing parts supplied by reference TRBV30 and TRBJ2-7, is SQTIHQWPATLVQPVGSPLSLECTVEGTSNPNLYWYRQAAGRGLQLLFYSVGIGQISSEVPQNLSASRPQDRQFILSSKKLLLSDSGFYLCAWSVLPRGEQYFGPGTRLTVT.

The J gene is TRBJ1-1, the V gene TRBV4-1; D remains ambiguous. Per germline, CDR1 MGHRA and CDR2 YSYEKL. Between the trimmed V and J ends, which lost 1 base and 0 bases, there was a span of 12 bases. CDR3 size: 16 residues. CDR3 nucleotide sequence: TGCGCCAGCAGCCAAGGAATGAACAGACTGAACACTGAAGCTTTCTTT. Translation gives CASSQGMNRLNTEAFF.